These 17 T cell receptor beta chains came from one sample sequenced in a study of immune evolution from preneoplasia to lung adenocarcinoma. TCRdb's table, derived via immunoSEQ multiplex PCR, lists solely in-frame clones and lacks some. Of around 40,000 clones detected, under 80% appear once; the ten largest clones hold about 4.4%. The sample taken for sequencing was FFPE invasive lung adenocarcinoma tissue. The receptors stem from a person in their sixties with lung adenocarcinoma.

The CDR3 DNA sequence: TGCGCCAGCAGCTATGAAGGGGGGAGAGGATATGGCTACACCTTC. Its protein is CASSYEGGRGYGYTF. The chain combines TRBV5-1 with TRBJ1-2, with a possible D match to TRBD1 (6 bases). The ends were cut back, 3 bases at V and 5 bases at J, with 17 bases in the middle. This CDR3 region has 15 residues. CDR1 and CDR2 from the germline V gene are SGHRS and YFSETQ.

V gene TRBV13 combines with J gene TRBJ2-5; D not resolved. The CDR3 loop spans 14 amino acids. Germline loops: CDR1 PRHDT, CDR2 FYEKMQ (reference sequence). The V gene lost 0 bases and the J gene lost 3 bases, with 8 bases spanning the gap. CDR3 amino acids: CASSLGPVKETQYF. The CDR3 nucleotides are TGTGCCAGCAGCTTAGGACCAGTTAAAGAGACCCAGTACTTC.

This chain links TRBV19 with TRBJ2-7, with TRBD2 identical over 7 bases. Trimming took 4 bases from V and 1 from J; bases not matched to a gene: 4. Looked up from germline, CDR1 is LNHDA and CDR2 is SQIVND (reference sequence). This CDR3 is 14 amino acids long. The CDR3 bases are TGTGCCAGTAGTACCAGCGGGGCATCCTACGAGCAGTACTTC. Its translation is CASSTSGASYEQYF.

This clone has just a few counts. The sample carries other DNA sequences with the same CDR3. V gene TRBV29-1 combines with J gene TRBJ2-5; 7 bases are a match to TRBD2. Germline CDR1 and CDR2: SQVTM and ANQGSEA. Germline trimming cut 6 bases from V and 0 bases from J; bases unmatched to any gene: 4. This CDR3 is built from 13 residues. The CDR3 here is CSVGGGYQETQYF. CDR3 coding DNA: TGCAGCGTGGGGGGAGGGTACCAAGAGACCCAGTACTTC.

This clone was observed a single time. The chain carries TRBV5-5 and TRBJ2-1; a weak D match, TRBD1 (5 bases). The CDR3 length is 15 residues. V was pared by 0 bases and J by 2 bases, with 9 bases between. Germline V gene sequence: CDR1 SGHKS, CDR2 YYEKEE (reference sequence). The CDR3: CASSLGLGPYNEQFF. DNA of the CDR3: TGTGCCAGCAGCTTGGGGTTGGGGCCCTACAATGAGCAGTTCTTC.

The chain employs TRBV28 and TRBJ1-2; maybe TRBD1 (5 bases). Trimming removed 4 bases from V and 4 bases from J, with 10 bases in between. Germline loops: CDR1 MDHEN, CDR2 SYDVKM. The CDR3 loop spans 13 amino acids. This chain's CDR3 is CASSWRRGYGYTF. CDR3 sequence (DNA): TGTGCCAGCAGTTGGAGGAGGGGCTATGGCTACACCTTC.

This chain connects TRBV28 to TRBJ2-4; 10 bases are a match to TRBD1. This CDR3 is 13 amino acids long. Germline CDR1 reads MDHEN; CDR2 reads SYDVKM. Trimming removed 6 bases from V and 8 bases from J; junction bases left unmatched: 4. The CDR3 region is CASRRQGADIQYF. The CDR3 DNA is TGTGCCAGCAGGAGACAGGGGGCGGACATTCAGTACTTC.

The V gene is TRBV7-9, the J gene TRBJ1-5, with D maybe TRBD1 (5 bases). Between the trimmed V and J ends, which lost 3 bases and 7 bases, there was a span of 13 bases. The CDR3 totals 14 residues. Germline V gene lookup returns CDR1 SEHNR and CDR2 FQNEAQ (reference sequence). The CDR3, as DNA: TGTGCCAGCAGCTTGGGGCCAGGCGAGCAGCCCCAGCATTTT. It yields the protein CASSLGPGEQPQHF.

The genes are TRBV28 and TRBJ1-5, with D hard to call. The V and J ends lost 5 bases and 6 bases respectively, with 14 bases between them. Germline-derived CDR1 and CDR2 are MDHEN and SYDVKM. There are 14 residues in the CDR3. CDR3 sequence (DNA): TGTGCCAGCAGTGGACCGGGGAGTGGTCAGCCCCAGCATTTT. This gives the protein CASSGPGSGQPQHF.

The chain is built from TRBV29-1 and TRBJ1-1; 7 nucleotides align to TRBD1. The germline CDR1 and CDR2 sequences are SQVTM and ANQGSEA. The CDR3 loop spans 14 amino acids. V dropped 4 bases and J dropped 9; count of bases not matched to a gene: 14. Written as DNA, the CDR3 is TGCAGCGTTGCCCGTGGAGGGGGCGATTGGAAAGCTTTCTTT. Residues: CSVARGGGDWKAFF.

This chain uses TRBV2 with TRBJ2-3, with 8 bases fitting TRBD1. With 8 bases clipped from V and 1 base from J, the junction kept 8 bases outside the gene matches. This CDR3 spans 15 amino acids. Germline V gives CDR1 SNHLY, CDR2 FYNNEI. Here the CDR3 DNA reads TGTGCCAGCTCTCTGAACAGGGGGGGCACAGATACGCAGTATTTT. As protein: CASSLNRGGTDTQYF.

V is TRBV7-2 and J is TRBJ2-2; 8 positions agree with TRBD2. The CDR3 covers 16 residues. Germline V gene data show CDR1 as SGHTA and CDR2 as FQGNSA. The J segment lost 6 bases and the V segment lost 5 bases, leaving 11 bases of the junction unmatched. The CDR3 spells CASSPGGGGRPGELFF. Here the CDR3 DNA reads TGTGCCAGCAGCCCCGGCGGCGGCGGGAGGCCCGGGGAGCTGTTTTTT.

The V and J genes are TRBV6-5 and TRBJ1-1; the D is unclear. Trimming stripped 5 bases from V and 10 bases from J, with 17 bases between. Germline CDR1 MNHEY, CDR2 SVGAGI. The CDR3 loop spans 13 amino acids. CDR3: CASSTTYRSGAFF. For the CDR3, the DNA is TGTGCCAGCAGTACTACTTACAGATCGGGAGCTTTCTTT.

This chain links TRBV30 with TRBJ1-4; the D gene is possibly TRBD1 (5 bases). The ends were cut back, 2 bases at V and 0 bases at J, with 19 bases in the middle. This CDR3 is built from 18 residues. CDR1 is GTSNPN and CDR2 is SVGIG in the germline V gene (reference sequence). In DNA, the CDR3 is TGTGCCTGGAGTATAGGATGGGGGGGAGGATCAACTAATGAAAAACTGTTTTTT. Its translation is CAWSIGWGGGSTNEKLFF.

V gene TRBV2 combines with J gene TRBJ1-2; perhaps TRBD1 as D (5 bases). From germline, CDR1 is SNHLY and CDR2 FYNNEI. The CDR3 contains 14 residues. V lost 7 bases and J lost 4, with 16 bases in between. The DNA of the CDR3 is TGTGCCAGCAACGTCCGGGGGGATGGCTATGGCTACACCTTC. Translated: CASNVRGDGYGYTF.

The chain uses TRBV7-2 and TRBJ1-2; weak D call: TRBD1 (6 bases). Germline V lookup: CDR1 SGHTA, CDR2 FQGNSA. V was shortened by 5 bases and J by 8 bases, with 21 bases between the two germline ends. The CDR3 has 15 amino acids. In nucleotides, the CDR3 is TGTGCCAGCAGCCCCACAGGGCGCCTTTTGGTGGGCTACACCTTC. It yields the protein CASSPTGRLLVGYTF.

CDR3 sequence reads: CASSLSPTGVGETQYF. The CDR3 DNA sequence: TGTGCCAGCAGTTTATCCCCGACAGGGGTAGGAGAGACCCAGTACTTC. This sequence joins TRBV27 and TRBJ2-5, with 8 bases matching TRBD1. The CDR3 has 16 amino acids. Trimming cost V 0 bases and J 4 bases; bases outside gene matches: 7. In germline, CDR1 is MNHEY, CDR2 SMNVEV (reference sequence).